These 9 T cell receptor beta chains were sequenced from one sample in a study of T cell responses to AZD1222 COVID-19 vaccine. Generated by immunoSEQ multiplex PCR, the TCRdb table keeps only in-frame clones and is missing some. The sample records 160,000 or so clones, 70% to 90% being singletons. Here the sequenced sample was peripheral blood, taken on day 0 of AZD1222 vaccination. The source is an adult in good health.

This sequence joins TRBV18 and TRBJ1-5, with unresolved D. This CDR3 spans 14 amino acids. Per germline, CDR1 KGHSH and CDR2 LQKENI. The V gene lost 5 bases and the J gene lost 7 bases, with 15 bases spanning the gap. The CDR3 loop is CASSSAGSGQPQHF. The DNA for the CDR3 is TGTGCCAGCTCATCCGCCGGCTCGGGGCAGCCCCAGCATTTT.

V is TRBV28 and J is TRBJ2-2, with 7 nucleotides matching TRBD1. The CDR3 extends over 15 amino acids. Per germline, CDR1 MDHEN and CDR2 SYDVKM. V dropped 7 bases and J dropped 0; count of bases not matched to a gene: 5. The CDR3 protein is CASKQGVTNTGELFF. The CDR3 DNA reads TGTGCCAGCAAGCAGGGGGTAACGAACACCGGGGAGCTGTTTTTT.

This chain joins TRBV2 and TRBJ2-4; maybe TRBD1 (6 bases). Trimming took 7 bases from V and 3 from J, leaving 13 bases between them. The CDR3 length is 14 residues. Germline CDR1 SNHLY, CDR2 FYNNEI. CDR3 DNA: TGTGCCAGCACAGGGGATATCGGCAAAAACATTCAGTACTTC. Translating it yields CASTGDIGKNIQYF.

The chain links TRBV30 to TRBJ1-5; TRBD1 is a possible D gene (5 bases). This CDR3 is 15 amino acids long. Germline lookup yields CDR1 GTSNPN and CDR2 SVGIG (reference sequence). The germline V and J ends were trimmed by 3 bases and 0 bases, with 12 bases remaining between them. Here the CDR3 reads CAWRPGGGSNQPQHF. The CDR3 DNA follows: TGTGCCTGGAGGCCAGGCGGGGGTAGCAATCAGCCCCAGCATTTT.

The J gene is TRBJ1-3, the V gene TRBV19; TRBD1 matches at 9 bases. This CDR3 region has 15 residues. Germline lookup yields CDR1 LNHDA and CDR2 SQIVND (reference sequence). After removal of 6 bases from V and 2 bases from J, the junction contained 5 bases not matched to a gene. Here the CDR3 reads CASRPGQGPGNTIYF. For the CDR3, the DNA is TGTGCCAGTAGGCCGGGACAGGGTCCTGGAAACACCATATATTTT.

This clone turned up a few times. V usage is TRBV19 and J usage is TRBJ1-5; D unresolved. Germline loops: CDR1 LNHDA, CDR2 SQIVND (reference sequence). Trimming cost V 7 bases and J 3 bases, with 13 bases left between them. The CDR3 runs 14 residues. The chain's CDR3 is CASNSGGNNQPQHF. In DNA, the CDR3 is TGTGCCAGTAATAGCGGAGGGAACAATCAGCCCCAGCATTTT.

The table lists this clone with a few counts. The rearrangement uses TRBV4-1 and TRBJ2-1; D is undetermined. The germline V gene has CDR1 MGHRA and CDR2 YSYEKL. This CDR3 has 16 amino acids. The ends were cut back, 1 base at V and 6 bases at J, with 16 bases in the middle. CDR3 loop: CASSQGHSGTGNEQFF. In DNA, the CDR3 is TGCGCCAGCAGCCAAGGGCACTCAGGCACGGGCAATGAGCAGTTCTTC.

The V and J genes are TRBV28 and TRBJ2-7; D possibly corresponds to TRBD2 (6 bases). This CDR3 comprises 13 residues. V was trimmed by 4 bases and J by 3 bases, leaving 10 bases between them. Germline values: CDR1 MDHEN, CDR2 SYDVKM. For the CDR3, the DNA is TGTGCCAGCAGTTCCGGCGGGAACTACGAGCAGTACTTC. Its protein product is CASSSGGNYEQYF.

The chain is built from TRBV6-4 and TRBJ2-3; TRBD2 matches 12 bases. J gave up 2 bases and V 10 bases, and 10 bases lay outside the gene matches. Germline loops: CDR1 MRHNA, CDR2 SNTAGT. This CDR3 contains 16 residues. This CDR3 is CATSPLAGGYTDTQYF. The CDR3 bases are TGTGCCACTTCCCCCCTAGCGGGGGGGTACACAGATACGCAGTATTTT.